The rows below give T cell receptor beta chains drawn from one sample of a study of patients and donors after allogeneic stem cell transplantation. Each CDR3 protein is one row after TCRdb ran MiXCR on the RT-PCR reads. Of roughly 960,000 distinct CDR3 sequences listed, over 15% were seen once; the top ten hold 5% to 6.5%. Sequenced material: blood, either unsorted or a sorted T cell fraction (not recorded which). The receptors were sampled from a human donor who was either an allogeneic HSCT recipient or a stem cell or donor lymphocyte infusion donor (not recorded which). It is not recorded whose cells these are; they may come from a transplant donor. Both conserved end residues are part of each CDR3. The D gene is left open where the match is weak. Where a row states a size, it is once, few, many or the class of an expanded clone; other rows omit it.

>TRBV5-6|15|TRBJ1-3|.|.
CASSLAQNAVDTIYF
TGTGCCAGCAGCCTGGCCCAAAATGCGGTGGACACCATATATTTT
>TRBV7-2|15|TRBJ1-6|.|TRBD1
CASSLAPGQNSPLHF
TGTGCCAGCAGCTTAGCCCCGGGACAGAATTCACCCCTCCACTTT
>TRBV6-5|17|TRBJ2-3|.|.
CASSSFSALPSTDTQYF
TGTGCCAGCAGTTCCTTCTCTGCCCTTCCATCGACAGATACGCAGTATTTT
>TRBV12-3/TRBV12-4|19|TRBJ2-4|.|.
CASSLVQGTGVLAKNIQYF
TGTGCCAGCAGTTTAGTTCAGGGCACAGGAGTGTTGGCCAAAAACATTCAGTACTTC
>TRBV6-1|15|TRBJ1-2|.|.
CASSVTGISNYGYTF
TGTGCCAGCAGTGTTACAGGAATATCTAACTATGGCTACACCTTC
>TRBV10-3|16|TRBJ2-6|.|TRBD1
CAISRTGDPGANVLTF
TGTGCCATCAGTCGGACAGGGGATCCTGGGGCCAACGTCCTGACTTTC
>TRBV5-1|18|TRBJ1-1|few|TRBD1
CASSLARAGQGVNTEAFF
TGCGCCAGCAGCTTGGCGCGGGCAGGGCAGGGGGTGAACACTGAAGCTTTCTTT
>TRBV5-5|16|TRBJ2-5|.|.
CASSKVSVKPQETQYF
TGTGCCAGCAGCAAGGTGTCAGTCAAGCCTCAAGAGACCCAGTACTTC
>TRBV2|16|TRBJ2-5|.|TRBD1
CASSVGRTGNQETQYF
TGTGCCAGCAGTGTGGGCCGGACAGGGAACCAAGAGACCCAGTACTTC
>TRBV21-1|15|TRBJ2-7|few|.
CATEPRRTGRHEQYF
TGTGCCACCGAGCCTAGAAGGACAGGGAGACACGAGCAGTACTTC
>TRBV12-3/TRBV12-4|16|TRBJ1-5|.|.
CASSHKVSKGNQPQHF
TGTGCCAGCAGCCATAAGGTCTCCAAGGGGAATCAGCCCCAGCATTTT
>TRBV7-2|17|TRBJ1-6|few|.
CASSLVGRGLLNSPLHF
TGTGCCAGCAGCTTAGTCGGTCGAGGTCTACTCAATTCACCCCTCCACTTT
>TRBV21-1|16|TRBJ2-4|few|.
CANWDRRPRAKNIQYF
TGTGCCAACTGGGACAGACGACCTAGAGCCAAAAACATTCAGTACTTC
>TRBV25-1|15|TRBJ1-1|few|TRBD1
CASSAPGQRNTEAFF
TGTGCCAGCAGTGCACCGGGACAGAGGAACACTGAAGCTTTCTTT
>TRBV4-1|18|TRBJ2-3|.|TRBD2
CASSHPRLAGVGTDTQYF
TGCGCCAGCAGCCATCCAAGACTAGCGGGAGTTGGCACAGATACGCAGTATTTT
>TRBV24-1|13|TRBJ2-5|.|.
CATSDYRGETQYF
TGTGCCACCAGTGATTACCGGGGAGAGACCCAGTACTTC
>TRBV5-1|14|TRBJ2-1|.|TRBD2
CASSLGTSHNEQFF
TGCGCCAGCAGCTTGGGGACTAGCCACAATGAGCAGTTCTTC
>TRBV5-1|13|TRBJ2-3|.|.
CAAQDPSTDTQYF
TGCGCCGCCCAGGACCCCAGCACAGATACGCAGTATTTT
>TRBV7-2|16|TRBJ1-5|.|.
CASSLGVGQVNQPQHF
TGTGCCAGCAGCTTAGGTGTGGGGCAGGTCAATCAGCCCCAGCATTTT
>TRBV7-9|17|TRBJ1-6|few|TRBD1
CASSPSRLGTGKFTLHF
TGTGCCAGCAGCCCGAGCCGTCTTGGGACAGGGAAATTCACCCTCCACTTT
>TRBV5-6|15|TRBJ1-2|.|TRBD1
CASSRHTGANYGYTF
TGTGCCAGCAGCCGACATACAGGGGCTAACTATGGCTACACCTTC
>TRBV4-2|15|TRBJ2-1|few|TRBD2
CASSQGRGEDNEQFF
TGTGCCAGCAGCCAAGGGCGGGGGGAAGACAATGAGCAGTTCTTC
>TRBV6-5|18|TRBJ1-5|few|.
CASSYGPAERARFRPQHF
TGTGCCAGCAGTTACGGCCCGGCGGAAAGGGCACGGTTTCGGCCCCAGCATTTT
>TRBV5-1|13|TRBJ2-1|.|.
CATSPATYNEQFF
TGCGCCACCAGCCCGGCGACTTACAATGAGCAGTTCTTC
>TRBV18|17|TRBJ2-6|.|.
CASSRDRVISGANVLTF
TGTGCCAGCTCACGAGACCGGGTGATCTCTGGGGCCAACGTCCTGACTTTC
>TRBV6-2/TRBV6-3|15|TRBJ2-7|.|TRBD1
CASSKTGTVNYEQYF
TGTGCCAGCAGTAAGACCGGGACAGTAAACTACGAGCAGTACTTC
>TRBV5-1|13|TRBJ1-2|many|.
CASKRGDGYGYTF
TGCGCCAGCAAGCGGGGGGATGGCTATGGCTACACCTTC
>TRBV4-1|16|TRBJ2-1|few|.
CASSQDMERINNEQFF
TGCGCCAGCAGCCAAGATATGGAGCGAATAAACAATGAGCAGTTCTTC
>TRBV6-1|14|TRBJ2-7|many|.
CASSQDSSSYEQYF
TGTGCCAGCAGTCAGGATTCTTCCTCCTACGAGCAGTACTTC
>TRBV7-9|15|TRBJ1-6|.|.
CASSPAVSYNSPLHF
TGTGCCAGCAGCCCTGCAGTCTCCTATAATTCACCCCTCCACTTT
>TRBV5-1|13|TRBJ2-7|few|.
CASAPWGENEQYF
TGCGCCAGCGCTCCGTGGGGGGAGAACGAGCAGTACTTC
>TRBV12-3/TRBV12-4|16|TRBJ1-6|many|TRBD1
CASSLHRGSYNSPLHF
TGTGCCAGCAGTTTACACAGGGGTTCCTATAATTCACCCCTCCACTTT
>TRBV12-3/TRBV12-4|13|TRBJ2-3|few|.
CASSFKSTDTQYF
TGTGCCAGCAGTTTTAAGAGCACAGATACGCAGTATTTT
>TRBV12-3/TRBV12-4|15|TRBJ2-3|few|.
CASSFSATSTDTQYF
TGTGCCAGCAGTTTTTCGGCAACCAGCACAGATACGCAGTATTTT
>TRBV30|15|TRBJ1-3|.|.
CAWSVRGGTGNTIYF
TGTGCCTGGAGTGTACGGGGAGGAACTGGAAACACCATATATTTT
>TRBV7-9|15|TRBJ1-6|.|.
CASSFGQGDNSPLHF
TGTGCCAGCAGCTTCGGGCAGGGCGATAATTCACCCCTCCACTTT
>TRBV15|14|TRBJ2-7|few|TRBD2
CATSLAGGPYEQYF
TGTGCCACCAGCCTAGCGGGAGGGCCCTACGAGCAGTACTTC
>TRBV5-1|15|TRBJ2-4|.|.
CASRDQGSAKNIQYF
TGCGCCAGCCGCGATCAGGGTTCAGCCAAAAACATTCAGTACTTC
>TRBV12-3/TRBV12-4|14|TRBJ1-4|.|.
CASRLAGVNEKLFF
TGTGCCAGCAGATTAGCAGGGGTTAATGAAAAACTGTTTTTT
>TRBV7-9|14|TRBJ2-5|many|.
CASSPQEGLKTQYF
TGTGCCAGCAGCCCCCAGGAGGGATTGAAGACCCAGTACTTC
>TRBV12-3/TRBV12-4|14|TRBJ2-3|few|.
CASSFRQGSDTQYF
TGTGCCAGCAGTTTTCGGCAGGGCTCAGATACGCAGTATTTT